This T cell receptor (beta chain) derives from a study of early T cells in non-severe SARS-CoV-2 infection. V shed 5 bases, J shed 1 base, and the junction held 6 bases outside the gene matches. The CDR3 runs 16 residues. Germline CDR1 SGHAT, CDR2 FQNNGV. Regarding the study as a whole: VDJdb matching, biased toward anti-spike CD8 responses, missed private and CD4 specificities.

Concerning this clonotype: Its antigen is currently unknown.

Unique molecular identifier tags were affixed to discrete cDNA molecules. TCRdb used MiXCR to reprocess the 5' RACE reads, holding one entry per CDR3 protein. The table shows 75,000 to 100,000 distinct CDR3 sequences, with 14% to 15% occurring only once. This receptor was taken from an adult who was a healthcare worker with PCR-confirmed SARS-CoV-2 infection or an uninfected control (not recorded which). Sequenced material: whole blood. This sequence joins TRBV11-2 and TRBJ2-5, with 11 nucleotides matching TRBD2. The CDR3 DNA sequence: TGTGCCAGCAGCCTACCGGGACTAGCGGCCCAAGAGACCCAGTACTTC. Amino acid sequence: CASSLPGLAAQETQYF.